This T cell receptor (beta chain) emerged from a study of cytomegalovirus exposure and HLA in healthy donors. Study-wide results and limits: In a later analysis, a missense DCLRE1C variant was linked to TCR beta V- and J-gene trimming. Later work associated fewer than 20,000 TCR beta sequences with HLA alleles at 0.05 false discovery rate.

In germline, CDR1 is MNHEY, CDR2 SVGAGI. The CDR3 runs 16 residues. The V and J ends lost 0 bases and 8 bases respectively, with 19 bases between them. Healthy bone marrow donors formed the donor group. Use of 60 Vbeta and 13 Jbeta primers characterized the PCR. Profiled with immunoSEQ multiplex PCR; TCRdb holds only in-frame clones, not every one. The data show 95,000 or so clones, about 76% seen once. Comment on this clone: Its antigen remains unidentified.

The genes are TRBV6-5 and TRBJ1-2; D gene uncertain. The receptor was derived from a woman between 35 and 50 years old in good health and CMV-seronegative. Sequenced input: PBMCs. The chain's CDR3 is CASSYSPTVPVWGYTF. The CDR3 DNA reads TGTGCCAGCAGTTACTCCCCTACCGTTCCCGTATGGGGCTACACCTTC.